This T cell receptor beta chain came from a study of T cell responses to AZD1222 COVID-19 vaccine. Here immunoSEQ multiplex PCR was the method, and the copy in TCRdb shows in-frame clones only, minus some. In the table there are about 160,000 clones, more than 75% of which are singletons. Note on this clone: The target antigen is unknown.

Study-wide points: The study sampled repertoires only after the peak T cell response.

Samples with a second dose at about 4 or about 12 weeks were pooled together. The specimen comprised peripheral blood, sampled 28 days after the second AZD1222 dose. The TCR sequence derives from an adult who received the AZD1222 COVID-19 vaccine.

The CDR3 DNA is TGTGCCAGCAGCCAAGGGGGTAATGGGGATTCACCCCTCCACTTT. Protein product: CASSQGGNGDSPLHF. The rearrangement uses TRBV7-9 and TRBJ1-6, with D possibly being TRBD1 (6 bases). The CDR3 loop spans 15 amino acids. Germline loops: CDR1 SEHNR, CDR2 FQNEAQ (reference sequence). V lost 5 bases to trimming and J lost 8 bases, with 16 bases between them.